A selection of T cell receptor beta chains follows, all from one sample in a study of T cell responses to AZD1222 COVID-19 vaccine. Libraries were prepared by immunoSEQ multiplex PCR; TCRdb keeps only in-frame clonotypes and omits some of them. The sample carries about 99,000 clones, 90% to 95% recorded once. Sequencing used peripheral blood, obtained on day 0 of AZD1222 vaccination. The receptors were gathered from an adult in good health. CDR3s leave out the opening cysteine and the closing phenylalanine or tryptophan. Each record gives: J gene, V gene, CDR3 protein.

J: TRBJ2-1
V: TRBV7-9
CDR3: ASSLMGGDNEQF

J: TRBJ2-7
V: TRBV7-7
CDR3: ASSLTPLGEQY

J: TRBJ2-7
V: TRBV2
CDR3: ASSPGLGPYEQY

J: TRBJ1-1
V: TRBV29-1
CDR3: SARQGGKVAF

J: TRBJ2-1
V: TRBV6-5
CDR3: ASSYEANSYNEQF

J: TRBJ2-1
V: TRBV7-2
CDR3: ASGPNRGAPYNEQF

J: TRBJ1-3
V: TRBV10-3
CDR3: ATTGHQGDTIY

J: TRBJ2-7
V: TRBV29-1
CDR3: SVEDPAGPTYEQY

J: TRBJ1-2
V: TRBV9
CDR3: ASSVDGTGERGYT

J: TRBJ1-1
V: TRBV5-1
CDR3: ASSATASSLSPEAF

J: TRBJ2-2
V: TRBV28
CDR3: ASRGGGNTGELF

J: TRBJ1-1
V: TRBV7-9
CDR3: ASSLGGSEAF

J: TRBJ2-1
V: TRBV19
CDR3: ASSIQGGRTEQF

J: TRBJ2-3
V: TRBV7-3
CDR3: ASTPIVLAREAEQY

J: TRBJ1-2
V: TRBV12-3/TRBV12-4
CDR3: ASSRGFYGYT

J: TRBJ2-7
V: TRBV7-9
CDR3: ASSLDSSAYEQY

J: TRBJ2-3
V: TRBV19
CDR3: ASTPRQGADTQY

J: TRBJ2-1
V: TRBV10-3
CDR3: AISGVLGHEQF

J: TRBJ2-3
V: TRBV23-1
CDR3: AKDRGGDTQY

J: TRBJ2-2
V: TRBV3-1/TRBV3-2
CDR3: ASSTYGTVTGELF

J: TRBJ2-7
V: TRBV3-1/TRBV3-2
CDR3: ASSPYGSEQY

J: TRBJ2-1
V: TRBV12-5
CDR3: ASGLGLAQNNEQF

J: TRBJ2-1
V: TRBV5-1
CDR3: ASSFAAEGLEQF

J: TRBJ2-1
V: TRBV4-2
CDR3: ASSQEEYGYNEQF

J: TRBJ2-1
V: TRBV7-9
CDR3: ASSSAYQSLAYNEQF

J: TRBJ2-1
V: TRBV5-1
CDR3: ASSLAGNTFSYNEQF

J: TRBJ2-3
V: TRBV15
CDR3: ATSGAFWTSGTTDTQY

J: TRBJ2-2
V: TRBV24-1
CDR3: ATSDWGGAGTGELF

J: TRBJ1-3
V: TRBV6-2/TRBV6-3
CDR3: ASSADSRTGNTIY

J: TRBJ1-5
V: TRBV27
CDR3: ASSSRQGMGPQH

J: TRBJ2-7
V: TRBV9
CDR3: ASSGRRDPPYEQY

J: TRBJ1-5
V: TRBV28
CDR3: ASSLSGRNQPQH

J: TRBJ2-3
V: TRBV7-2
CDR3: ASSLLSSPVADTQY

J: TRBJ2-5
V: TRBV29-1
CDR3: SVDRTSGSPGETQY

J: TRBJ1-5
V: TRBV6-1
CDR3: ASSELQGGNQPQH

J: TRBJ2-5
V: TRBV7-9
CDR3: ASSLGLAKETQY

J: TRBJ2-7
V: TRBV5-1
CDR3: ASSFSQGSEQY

J: TRBJ2-2
V: TRBV7-3
CDR3: ASSIQNTGELF

J: TRBJ2-7
V: TRBV10-3
CDR3: AISPGQGGRYEQY

J: TRBJ2-3
V: TRBV7-6
CDR3: ASSPLAGGTSTDTQY

J: TRBJ1-2
V: TRBV19
CDR3: ASSMTAYGYT

J: TRBJ2-7
V: TRBV29-1
CDR3: SAGTSGNYEQY

J: TRBJ1-6
V: TRBV28
CDR3: ASSFRSYNSPLH

J: TRBJ1-1
V: TRBV10-3
CDR3: AISALGRAAF

J: TRBJ2-7
V: TRBV11-2
CDR3: ASSFLPGPSYEQY

J: TRBJ2-3
V: TRBV6-2/TRBV6-3
CDR3: ASSPGGEADTQY

J: TRBJ2-7
V: TRBV2
CDR3: ASTKKGQGNYEQY

J: TRBJ2-3
V: TRBV5-5
CDR3: ASSYESSGTYTDTQY

J: TRBJ2-6
V: TRBV28
CDR3: ASSQGSSGANVLT

J: TRBJ2-7
V: TRBV5-4
CDR3: ASSPHGLADSSYEQY

J: TRBJ2-1
V: TRBV7-8
CDR3: ASSSSGGYNEQF

J: TRBJ1-1
V: TRBV5-8
CDR3: ASSLKYGREAF

J: TRBJ2-7
V: TRBV7-8
CDR3: ASSITGGKGEQY

J: TRBJ1-1
V: TRBV2
CDR3: ASSPNGPGGRAF

J: TRBJ2-1
V: TRBV15
CDR3: ATSRDRFSLGEQF

J: TRBJ2-7
V: TRBV19
CDR3: ASSVERGEQY

J: TRBJ1-5
V: TRBV15
CDR3: ATRDRASSNQPQH

J: TRBJ2-1
V: TRBV21-1
CDR3: ASAAPSSYNEQF

J: TRBJ2-2
V: TRBV7-9
CDR3: ASSLSRGLAGSTGELF